The clone carrying this T cell receptor (beta chain) was seen a single time. A multiplex PCR was run with 60 Vbeta primers and 13 Jbeta primers. Using immunoSEQ multiplex PCR, the repertoire was profiled, and TCRdb retains in-frame clones only, with some absent. The sample lists under 110,000 clones, 75% seen once, with around 2.6% in the top ten. V was pared by 0 bases and J by 7 bases, with 15 bases between. The CDR3 consists of 15 residues. The V gene's germline CDR1 is MNHEY and CDR2 SMNVEV (reference sequence). These data originate in a study of cytomegalovirus exposure and HLA in healthy donors.

The chain is built from TRBV27 and TRBJ1-1; possible D gene TRBD1, 6 bases. What was sequenced was PBMCs. This TCR derives from a male donor in good health and CMV-seropositive. The CDR3 region has the DNA TGTGCCAGCAGTTTATCGTCAGGGGTTAATAGTGAAGCTTTCTTT. As protein: CASSLSSGVNSEAFF.